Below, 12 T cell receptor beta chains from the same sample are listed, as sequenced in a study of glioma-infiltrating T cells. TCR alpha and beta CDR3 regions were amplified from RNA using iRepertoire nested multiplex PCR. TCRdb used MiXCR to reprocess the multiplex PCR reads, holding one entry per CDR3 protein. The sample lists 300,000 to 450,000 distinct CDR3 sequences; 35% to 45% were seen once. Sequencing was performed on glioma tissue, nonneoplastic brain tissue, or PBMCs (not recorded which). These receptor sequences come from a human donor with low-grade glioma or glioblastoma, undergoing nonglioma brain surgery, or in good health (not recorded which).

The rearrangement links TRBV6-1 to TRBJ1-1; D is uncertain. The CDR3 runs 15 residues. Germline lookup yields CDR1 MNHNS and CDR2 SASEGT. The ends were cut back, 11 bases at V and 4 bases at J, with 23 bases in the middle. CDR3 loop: CAGFPRLGETTEAFF. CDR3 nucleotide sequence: TGTGCCGGGTTTCCTCGCCTCGGGGAGACCACTGAAGCTTTCTTT.

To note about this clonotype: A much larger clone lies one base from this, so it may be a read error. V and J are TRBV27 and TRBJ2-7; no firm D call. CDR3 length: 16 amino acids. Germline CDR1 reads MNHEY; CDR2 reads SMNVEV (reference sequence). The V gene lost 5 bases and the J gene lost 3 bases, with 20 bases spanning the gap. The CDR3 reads CASSEPGGIELYEQYF. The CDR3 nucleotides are TGTGCCAGCAGTGAACCCGGTGGGATAGAACTCTACGAGCAGTACTTC.

The CDR3 DNA follows: TGCGCCAGCAGCCAAGCAGACCCTAGGGATACGCAGTATTTT. Amino acids: CASSQADPRDTQYF. The V gene is TRBV4-1, the J gene TRBJ2-3, with D unclear. Germline loops: CDR1 MGHRA, CDR2 YSYEKL. Trimming left V 1 base short and J 6 bases short, with 11 bases between. This CDR3 has 14 amino acids.

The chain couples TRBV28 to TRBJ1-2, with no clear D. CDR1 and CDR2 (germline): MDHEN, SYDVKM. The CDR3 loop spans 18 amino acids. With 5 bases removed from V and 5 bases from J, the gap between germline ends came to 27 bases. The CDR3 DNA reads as TGTGCCAGCAGTCCCCCACAGAGAGCAAAAAGACTACCGTATGGCTACACCTTC. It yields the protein CASSPPQRAKRLPYGYTF.

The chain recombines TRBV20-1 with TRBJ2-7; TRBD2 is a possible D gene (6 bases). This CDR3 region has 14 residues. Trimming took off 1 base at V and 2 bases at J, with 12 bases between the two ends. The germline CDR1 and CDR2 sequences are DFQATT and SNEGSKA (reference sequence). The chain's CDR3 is CSARGRRGAYEQYF. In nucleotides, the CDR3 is TGCAGTGCTAGAGGACGGAGGGGAGCCTACGAGCAGTACTTC.

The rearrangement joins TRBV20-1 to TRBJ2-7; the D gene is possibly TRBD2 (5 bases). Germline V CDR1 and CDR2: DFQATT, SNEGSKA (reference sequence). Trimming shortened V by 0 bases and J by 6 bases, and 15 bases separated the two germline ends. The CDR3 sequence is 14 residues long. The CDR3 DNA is TGCAGTGCTAGAGATCGGGCACGGGCGGGCGAGCAGTACTTC. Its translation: CSARDRARAGEQYF.

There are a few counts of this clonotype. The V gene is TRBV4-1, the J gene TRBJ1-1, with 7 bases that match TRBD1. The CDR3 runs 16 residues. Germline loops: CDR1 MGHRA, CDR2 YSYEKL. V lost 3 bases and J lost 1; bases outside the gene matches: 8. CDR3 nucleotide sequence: TGCGCCAGCAGCCAGCGACCGGGGACAGCGAACACTGAAGCTTTCTTT. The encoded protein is CASSQRPGTANTEAFF.

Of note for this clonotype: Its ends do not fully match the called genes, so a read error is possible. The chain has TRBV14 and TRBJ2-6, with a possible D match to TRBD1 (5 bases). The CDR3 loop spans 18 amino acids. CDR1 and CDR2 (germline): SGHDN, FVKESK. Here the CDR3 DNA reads TGTGCCAGCAGCCAAGAGGGCCTCTCTCCCTCTGGGGCTAACGTCCTGACTTTC. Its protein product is CASSQEGLSPSGANVLTF.

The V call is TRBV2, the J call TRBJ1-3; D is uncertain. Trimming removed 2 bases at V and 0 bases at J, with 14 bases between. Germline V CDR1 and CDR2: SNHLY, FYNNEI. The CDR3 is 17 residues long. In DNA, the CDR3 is TGTGCCAGCAGTGAAAGGCGTGAGGTATTCTCTGGAAACACCATATATTTT. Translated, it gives CASSERREVFSGNTIYF.

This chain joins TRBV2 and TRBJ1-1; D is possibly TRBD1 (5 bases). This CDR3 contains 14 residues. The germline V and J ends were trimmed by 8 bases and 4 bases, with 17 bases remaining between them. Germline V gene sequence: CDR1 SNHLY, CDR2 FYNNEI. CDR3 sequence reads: CASGGVTRGTEAFF. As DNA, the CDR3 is TGTGCCAGCGGAGGGGTGACGAGGGGCACTGAAGCTTTCTTT. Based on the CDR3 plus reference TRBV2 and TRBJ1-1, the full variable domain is EPEVTQTPSHQVTQMGQEVILRCVPISNHLYFYWYRQILGQKVEFLVSFYNNEISEKSEIFDDQFSVERPDGSNFTLKIRSTKLEDSAMYFCASGGVTRGTEAFFGQGTRLTVV.

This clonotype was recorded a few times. In nucleotides, the CDR3 is TGTGCCAGCAGTTTCGGCGGTGACACAGATACGCAGTATTTT. It is translated as CASSFGGDTDTQYF. This chain uses TRBV5-4 with TRBJ2-3; no clear D gene. The CDR3 length is 14 residues. The germline V gene has CDR1 SGHNT and CDR2 YYREEE (reference sequence). V was trimmed by 5 bases and J by 2 bases, leaving 12 bases between them.

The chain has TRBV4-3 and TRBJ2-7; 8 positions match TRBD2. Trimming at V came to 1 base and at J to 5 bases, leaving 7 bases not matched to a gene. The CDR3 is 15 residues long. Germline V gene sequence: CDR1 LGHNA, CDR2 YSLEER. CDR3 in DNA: TGCGCCAGCAGCCAAGTTAGCGGGGTACCTAACGAGCAGTACTTC. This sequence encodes CASSQVSGVPNEQYF.